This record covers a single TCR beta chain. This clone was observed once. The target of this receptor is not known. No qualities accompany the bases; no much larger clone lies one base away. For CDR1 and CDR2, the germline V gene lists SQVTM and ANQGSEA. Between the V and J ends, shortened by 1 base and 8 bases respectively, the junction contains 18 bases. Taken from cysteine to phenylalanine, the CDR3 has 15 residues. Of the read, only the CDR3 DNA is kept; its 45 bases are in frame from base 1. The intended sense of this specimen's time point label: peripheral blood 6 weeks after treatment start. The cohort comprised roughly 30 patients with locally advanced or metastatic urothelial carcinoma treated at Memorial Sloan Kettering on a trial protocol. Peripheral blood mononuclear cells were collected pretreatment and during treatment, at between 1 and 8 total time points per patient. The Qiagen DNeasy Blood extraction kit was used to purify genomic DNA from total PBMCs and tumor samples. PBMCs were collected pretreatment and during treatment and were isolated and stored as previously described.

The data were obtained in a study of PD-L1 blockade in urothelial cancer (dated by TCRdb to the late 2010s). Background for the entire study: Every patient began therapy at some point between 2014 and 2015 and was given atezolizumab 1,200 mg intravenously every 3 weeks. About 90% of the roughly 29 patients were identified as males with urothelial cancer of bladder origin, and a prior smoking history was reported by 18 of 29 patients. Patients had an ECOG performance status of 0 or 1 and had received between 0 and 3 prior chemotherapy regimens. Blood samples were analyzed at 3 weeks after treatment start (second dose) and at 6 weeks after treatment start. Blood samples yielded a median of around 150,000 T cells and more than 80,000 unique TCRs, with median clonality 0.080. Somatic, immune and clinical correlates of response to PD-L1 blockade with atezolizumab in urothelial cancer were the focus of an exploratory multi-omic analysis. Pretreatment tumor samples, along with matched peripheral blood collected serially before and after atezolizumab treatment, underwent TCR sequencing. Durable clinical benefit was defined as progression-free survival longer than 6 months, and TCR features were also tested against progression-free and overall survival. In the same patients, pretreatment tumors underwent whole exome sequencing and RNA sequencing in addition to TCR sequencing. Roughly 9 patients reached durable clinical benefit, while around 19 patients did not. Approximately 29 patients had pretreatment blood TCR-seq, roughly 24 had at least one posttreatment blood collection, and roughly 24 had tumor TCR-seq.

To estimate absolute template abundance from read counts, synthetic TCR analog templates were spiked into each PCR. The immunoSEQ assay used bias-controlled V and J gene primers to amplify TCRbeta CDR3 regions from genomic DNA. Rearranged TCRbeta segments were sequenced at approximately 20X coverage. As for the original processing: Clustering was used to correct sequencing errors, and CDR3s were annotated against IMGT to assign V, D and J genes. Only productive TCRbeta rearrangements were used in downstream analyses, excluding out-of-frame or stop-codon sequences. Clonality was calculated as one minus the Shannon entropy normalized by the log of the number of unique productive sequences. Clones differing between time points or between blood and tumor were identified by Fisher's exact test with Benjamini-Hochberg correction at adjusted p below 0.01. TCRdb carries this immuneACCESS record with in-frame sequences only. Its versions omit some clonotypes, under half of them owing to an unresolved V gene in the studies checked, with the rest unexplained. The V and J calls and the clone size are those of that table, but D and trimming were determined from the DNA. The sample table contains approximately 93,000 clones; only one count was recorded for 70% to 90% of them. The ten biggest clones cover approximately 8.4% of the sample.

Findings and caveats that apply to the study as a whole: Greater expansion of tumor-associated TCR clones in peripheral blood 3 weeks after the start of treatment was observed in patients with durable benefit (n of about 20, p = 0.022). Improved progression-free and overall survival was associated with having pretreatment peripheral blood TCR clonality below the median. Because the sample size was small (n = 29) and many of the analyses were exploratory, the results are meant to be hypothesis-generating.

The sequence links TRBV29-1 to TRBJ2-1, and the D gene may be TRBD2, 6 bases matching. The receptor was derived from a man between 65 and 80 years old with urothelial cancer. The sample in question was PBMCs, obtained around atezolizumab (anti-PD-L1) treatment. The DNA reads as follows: TGCAGCGTTGAAGGGGTTAGCGGACACGTGGATGAGCAGTTCTTC. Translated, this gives CSVEGVSGHVDEQFF.